Following are 20 T cell receptor beta chains from one sample sequenced in a study of blood T cells in healthy people across ages. Alongside a J-beta primer mix, a sample-barcoded 5' primer served in a second PCR lasting roughly 6 to 11 cycles. TCRdb re-called the 5' RACE reads with MiXCR, one entry per CDR3 protein. The sample shows 1.2 million to 1.5 million distinct CDR3 sequences, roughly 59% of them seen only once. Sequencing used blood. These receptors were collected from a man aged 18 to 29 in good health.

The chain employs TRBV7-9 and TRBJ1-6; no clear D. Germline V gene sequence: CDR1 SEHNR, CDR2 FQNEAQ (reference sequence). V dropped 1 base and J dropped 5 bases, with 9 bases sitting between them. This CDR3 is 15 amino acids long. The CDR3 region has the DNA TGTGCCAGCAGCTTAGGGGGAAGGGATAATTCACCCCTCCACTTT. This encodes CASSLGGRDNSPLHF.

This clonotype has a single count. The J gene is TRBJ2-1, the V gene TRBV29-1; 10 positions agree with TRBD1. The V and J ends lost 3 bases and 4 bases, in that order; junction bases with no gene match: 18. The CDR3 loop spans 19 amino acids. Germline CDR1 is SQVTM and CDR2 is ANQGSEA. Here the CDR3 DNA reads TGCAGCGTTGAGGGACAGGGGCGTCTTTTTACTTTTTTTTACAATGAGCAGTTCTTC. Translated: CSVEGQGRLFTFFYNEQFF.

In this sample, this clonotype turned up a few times. The gene calls are TRBV13 and TRBJ1-2, with 12 positions matching TRBD1. Germline CDR1 is PRHDT and CDR2 is FYEKMQ (reference sequence). The ends lost 5 bases at V and 1 base at J; junction bases unmatched: 11. The CDR3 has 18 residues. CDR3 coding DNA: TGTGCCAGCAGCGGAAACCGGGACAGGGGGCTGGATAACTATGGCTACACCTTC. Translation: CASSGNRDRGLDNYGYTF.

CDR3 amino acids: CASSWITTGAKPYEQYF. CDR3 nucleotides: TGCGCCAGCAGCTGGATAACGACAGGGGCAAAGCCCTACGAGCAGTACTTC. This sequence joins TRBV5-1 and TRBJ2-7; the match to TRBD1 covers 8 bases. J gave up 2 bases and V 3 bases, and 13 bases lay outside the gene matches. Germline CDR1 and CDR2: SGHRS and YFSETQ. The CDR3 has 17 amino acids.

Concerning this clonotype: A much larger clone is a single base away; this may be a read error. This rearrangement joins TRBV20-1 to TRBJ2-3, with TRBD2 matching 8 bases. The CDR3 spans 14 residues. CDR1 DFQATT and CDR2 SNEGSKA come from the germline V gene (reference sequence). V dropped 3 bases and J dropped 10; count of bases not matched to a gene: 12. CDR3 amino acids: CSASGRAKRDAQYF. The CDR3 coding sequence is TGCAGTGCTAGCGGGAGGGCCAAAAGGGATGCGCAGTATTTT.

This sequence joins TRBV14 and TRBJ2-3, with 8 nucleotides matching TRBD2. The CDR3 length is 17 residues. Losses at the gene ends were 4 bases for V and 4 bases for J; bases not matched to a gene: 13. Germline V gene data show CDR1 as SGHDN and CDR2 as FVKESK. The CDR3 loop reads CASSLRGGGIGSDTQYF. The CDR3 DNA follows: TGTGCCAGCAGCCTACGGGGGGGCGGAATCGGTTCAGATACGCAGTATTTT.

V usage is TRBV7-2 and J usage is TRBJ1-2; tentative D call: TRBD1 (5 bases). Germline V CDR1 and CDR2: SGHTA, FQGNSA. The V gene lost 1 base and the J gene lost 7 bases, with 13 bases spanning the gap. This CDR3 is 14 amino acids long. The CDR3 reads CASSLEGRGPGYTF. CDR3 in DNA: TGTGCCAGCAGCTTAGAAGGCCGGGGCCCTGGCTACACCTTC.

This clonotype was counted a few times. The chain combines TRBV10-3 with TRBJ2-7; D uncertain. CDR1 is ENHRY, CDR2 SYGVKD, per germline. V was shortened by 2 bases and J by 3 bases, with 14 bases between the two germline ends. The CDR3 loop spans 15 amino acids. This chain's CDR3 is CAISERTWGFYEQYF. The CDR3, as DNA: TGTGCCATCAGTGAGCGGACGTGGGGTTTCTACGAGCAGTACTTC.

The rearrangement uses TRBV7-9 and TRBJ2-5; tentatively, D is TRBD1 (6 bases). With the DNA end fitting TRBJ2-7 better, the J assignment may be wrong. The CDR3 loop spans 16 amino acids. The germline gives CDR1 SEHNR, CDR2 FQNEAQ (reference sequence). The CDR3 nucleotides are TGTGCTATAGCAGGGGATGAAGGGGAGCCCAAGGACGAGCAGTACTTC. Translated, it gives CAIAGDEGEPKDEQYF.

The chain has TRBV4-1 and TRBJ2-1, with D uncertain. From germline, CDR1 is MGHRA and CDR2 YSYEKL. The CDR3 is 16 amino acids. V gave up 1 base and J gave up 2 bases, with 12 bases separating them. DNA for the CDR3: TGCGCCAGCAGCCAAGGGCAGGTAAGGCCCTACAATGAGCAGTTCTTC. As protein: CASSQGQVRPYNEQFF.

The chain combines TRBV27 with TRBJ2-4; tentative D call: TRBD1 (6 bases). There are 13 residues in the CDR3. V gave up 8 bases and J gave up 0 bases, with 8 bases separating them. Germline-derived CDR1 and CDR2 are MNHEY and SMNVEV (reference sequence). The CDR3 DNA reads TGTGCCAGCGGACAGACAGCCAAAAACATTCAGTACTTC. Its translation: CASGQTAKNIQYF.

This clonotype was seen more than once but under ten times. The V call is TRBV12-3 or TRBV12-4, the J call TRBJ2-5; TRBD2 agrees at 9 bases. The length of the CDR3 is 15 residues. The trim removed 1 base at V and 4 bases at J, leaving 4 bases unmatched. The CDR3 is CASSLVAGAPETQYF. The DNA for the CDR3 is TGTGCCAGCAGTTTAGTAGCGGGAGCCCCAGAGACCCAGTACTTC.

This clonotype has just a few counts. V usage is TRBV29-1 and J usage is TRBJ2-7, with 7 bases lining up with TRBD1. The V segment lost 7 bases and the J segment 2 bases; nucleotides outside the gene matches: 14. Germline CDR1 SQVTM, CDR2 ANQGSEA. The CDR3 has 15 residues. The DNA for the CDR3 is TGCAGCGCCACCGATCCAGGGGGTAATACCTACGAGCAGTACTTC. Its protein product is CSATDPGGNTYEQYF.

The V and J genes are TRBV20-1 and TRBJ2-1; TRBD1 matches at 9 bases. Germline V gene data show CDR1 as DFQATT and CDR2 as SNEGSKA (reference sequence). With V trimmed by 4 bases and J by 0 bases, 4 bases remained unmatched. This CDR3 is 15 amino acids long. The CDR3 region is CSATDRGSSYNEQFF. DNA of the CDR3: TGCAGTGCTACGGACAGGGGTAGCTCCTACAATGAGCAGTTCTTC.

J is TRBJ2-3 and V is TRBV20-1; D is unclear. The ends were cut back, 3 bases at V and 4 bases at J, with 14 bases in the middle. The CDR3 covers 14 residues. Germline V lookup: CDR1 DFQATT, CDR2 SNEGSKA (reference sequence). The chain's CDR3 is CSASLLVHPDTQYF. DNA for the CDR3: TGCAGTGCTAGTTTGCTGGTGCACCCAGATACGCAGTATTTT.

The sample holds a few counts of this clonotype. This chain connects TRBV12-3 or TRBV12-4 to TRBJ2-1; TRBD2 is a possible D gene (6 bases). This CDR3 has 14 residues. V lost 2 bases and J 9 bases, leaving 14 bases between the germline ends. This CDR3 is CASSLLGEEGEQFF. CDR3 DNA sequence: TGTGCCAGCAGTTTATTGGGCGAGGAGGGTGAGCAGTTCTTC.

This clonotype has a handful of counts. The chain links TRBV13 to TRBJ1-2; possibly TRBD1 for D (6 bases). With 6 bases removed from V and 3 bases from J, the gap between germline ends came to 11 bases. The CDR3 contains 13 residues. CDR1 is PRHDT, CDR2 FYEKMQ, per germline (reference sequence). The CDR3 nucleotides read TGTGCCAGCAGTTCTTCAGGGGACTATGGCTACACCTTC. It yields the protein CASSSSGDYGYTF.

J is TRBJ2-3 and V is TRBV20-1, with 11 bases aligning to TRBD2. CDR3 length equals 15 residues. CDR1 is DFQATT and CDR2 is SNEGSKA in the germline V gene (reference sequence). Germline trimming cut 6 bases from V and 3 bases from J; bases unmatched to any gene: 8. Written as DNA, the CDR3 is TGCAGTGCATTAGCGGGGGGGCCGGGGACAGATACGCAGTATTTT. Its translation is CSALAGGPGTDTQYF.

The chain is built from TRBV6-1 and TRBJ1-5; no reliable D call. The CDR3 totals 16 residues. V lost 7 bases and J lost 4, with 20 bases in between. Germline CDR1 is MNHNS and CDR2 is SASEGT. Here the CDR3 DNA reads TGTGCCAGCATTCTCTCGGTCACAGAAACTAATCAGCCCCAGCATTTT. Translated, it gives CASILSVTETNQPQHF.

This clonotype was observed a few times. The J gene is TRBJ2-7, the V gene TRBV29-1; a weak D match, TRBD1 (5 bases). This CDR3 region has 14 residues. Germline V gene lookup returns CDR1 SQVTM and CDR2 ANQGSEA. V was pared by 3 bases and J by 6 bases, with 18 bases between. The CDR3 DNA follows: TGCAGCGTTGAGTTAACGGGCAGGGTCTTCGAGCAGTACTTC. Its protein product is CSVELTGRVFEQYF.